The clone carrying this T cell receptor (beta chain) was counted a few times. Its antigen is unidentified. Assay used: immunoSEQ multiplex PCR; TCRdb lists only in-frame clones, some missing. Found here are 75,000 to 100,000 clones, roughly 91% of them singletons; the top ten hold 0.15% to 0.2%. The sample belongs to a study of graft-versus-host responses after intestinal transplantation. This receptor was identified in a human donor who was the organ donor for an intestinal transplant. The sample here was unstimulated CD4+ T cells sorted from spleen or lymph node cells, taken before transplant.

Written as DNA, the CDR3 is TGTGCCAGCTCACCGACAGGGACGGTGCCGACTGAAGCTTTCTTT. This translates into CASSPTGTVPTEAFF. This chain joins TRBV18 and TRBJ1-1; 7 bases line up with TRBD1. After removal of 3 bases from V and 5 bases from J, the junction contained 9 bases not matched to a gene. CDR1 KGHSH and CDR2 LQKENI come from the germline V gene. The CDR3 sequence is 15 residues long.